The sequence of this TCR beta chain was determined in a study of high-grade serous ovarian cancer treatment subgroups. For the study at large: Samples averaged around 14,000 reads and several thousand unique TCR beta rearrangements. Study results and caveats: Same-patient tumor repertoires overlapped at about 0.11 to 0.85; different patients barely overlapped. The analyses considered CDR3 and ignored CDR1 and CDR2. Clonal relatedness tracked neoantigen level, and by trend copy number and mutation load.

V lost 5 bases to trimming and J lost 2 bases; unmatched junction nucleotides: 7. Germline-derived CDR1 and CDR2 are SGHTA and FQGNSA. CDR3 length equals 16 residues. Sequencing was performed with immunoSEQ multiplex PCR; in TCRdb, only in-frame clones are kept and a portion is missing. The repertoire has about 12,000 clones, 88% of them found once; the top ten carry 2.5% to 3.5%. Comment on this clone: Its antigen is not identified.

Tumor samples were taken before definitive surgery or chemotherapy. This clonotype originated in a human donor with high-grade serous ovarian cancer. Sequencing was performed on tumor tissue. This chain links TRBV7-2 with TRBJ2-7; 12 bases line up with TRBD2. CDR3 DNA: TGTGCCAGCAGCGTAAGACTAGCGGGGGCCACCTACGAGCAGTACTTC. Translated, it gives CASSVRLAGATYEQYF. Supplemented by reference TRBV7-2 and TRBJ2-7, the full variable domain reads GAGVSQSPSNKVTEKGKDVELRCDPISGHTALYWYRQSLGQGLEFLIYFQGNSAPDKSGLPSDRFSAERTGGSVSTLTIQRTQQEDSAVYLCASSVRLAGATYEQYFGPGTRLTVT.